This T cell receptor (beta chain) was documented in a study of cytomegalovirus exposure and HLA in healthy donors (dated by TCRdb to about 2017). About the investigation overall: According to a later analysis, one platform produced both the 100 to 150 validation repertoires and the 730 or so repertoires of the first cohort. High-throughput TCR immunosequencing, statistical association of individual TCRs with disease status, and machine learning were combined to predict cytomegalovirus infection status. The aim of the study was to test whether cataloging public T cell receptors could identify signatures of past pathogen exposure. A separate validation cohort of roughly 130 different subjects was used in addition to the roughly 640-subject first cohort. Results the study describes overall, beyond this receptor: The validation cohort had no HLA typing available for a later analysis, so co-occurrence within that cohort was assessed over all 120 repertoires. The authors suggested that the approach could potentially be generalized to other disease states and immunological phenotypes. The classifier was reported to diagnose cytomegalovirus status with high specificity and sensitivity in both the original and validation cohorts. A few of the identified cytomegalovirus-associated TCR beta chains were confirmed in vitro to be specific for cytomegalovirus antigens. The study gave a list of 150 to 200 TCR beta chains associated with cytomegalovirus. Most TCR sequences were observed very rarely across donors, whereas some public TCRs were present in many individuals. Of the cluster scores, 94% were above 0 in a later analysis, which found that TCRs clustered in the first cohort also tended to co-occur in the 120 validation repertoires.

The method behind the library was the immunoSEQ multiplex PCR assay. The authors processed their data as follows. A statistical classification framework was built for diagnosing cytomegalovirus status from the catalog of TCR beta chain sequences. Entries here come from immuneACCESS through TCRdb and include only in-frame sequences with V and J called. Some clones fail to appear in such tables; in the studies checked, an unresolved V gene covers under half of the shortfall, and the cause of the remainder is unknown. The D gene and trimming were derived from the DNA, and the V and J assignments and clone size from that table. Recorded for this sample are 120,000 to 150,000 clones; approximately 84% of them occurred a single time. The ten largest account for over 1.1% of the sample. A note on this clone: Its antigen remains unidentified. No much larger clone exists at a distance of one base, and base qualities are not known.

Donors formed part of the validation cohort, which comprised 120 subjects and was distinct from the first cohort of under 850 subjects. The V end loses 2 bases and the J end loses 7 bases, and a stretch of 27 bases separates them. CDR1 and CDR2 are drawn from the germline V gene: MNHNS, SASEGT. The CDR3, from cysteine to phenylalanine, totals 18 residues. Only the CDR3 DNA is retained, 54 bases long and in frame from the first base. The sample comprised PBMCs. The sequence is built from TRBV6-1 and TRBJ2-7; the D gene is perhaps TRBD2, from 6 matching bases. This TCR was sampled from a woman between 25 and 40 years old in good health and CMV-seronegative. The DNA is as follows: TGTGCCAGCAGTGAAATAGCGGAGTGGGTTTACCCCTTAGGGGAGCAGTACTTC. Translated, this gives CASSEIAEWVYPLGEQYF.